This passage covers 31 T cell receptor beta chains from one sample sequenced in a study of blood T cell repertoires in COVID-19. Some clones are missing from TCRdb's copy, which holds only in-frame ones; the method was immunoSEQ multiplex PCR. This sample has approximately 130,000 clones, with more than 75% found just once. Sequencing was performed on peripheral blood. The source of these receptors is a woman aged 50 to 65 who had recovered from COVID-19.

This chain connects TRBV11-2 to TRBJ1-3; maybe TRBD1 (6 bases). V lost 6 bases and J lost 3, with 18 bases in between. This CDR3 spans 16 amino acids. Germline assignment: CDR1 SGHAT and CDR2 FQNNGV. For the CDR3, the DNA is TGTGCCAGCAGTTTTGCAGGGGCGAAGAATGGAAACACCATATATTTT. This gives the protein CASSFAGAKNGNTIYF.

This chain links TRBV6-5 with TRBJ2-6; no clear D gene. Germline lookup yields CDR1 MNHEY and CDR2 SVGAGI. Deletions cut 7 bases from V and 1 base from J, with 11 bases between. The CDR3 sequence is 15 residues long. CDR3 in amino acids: CASNNPQSGANVLTF. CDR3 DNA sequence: TGTGCCAGCAATAACCCTCAGTCTGGGGCCAACGTCCTGACTTTC.

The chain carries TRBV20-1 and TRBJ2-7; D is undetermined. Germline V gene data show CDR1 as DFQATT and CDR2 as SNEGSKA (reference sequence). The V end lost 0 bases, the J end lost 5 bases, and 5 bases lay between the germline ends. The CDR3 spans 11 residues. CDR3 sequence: CSARESHEQYF. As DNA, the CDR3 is TGCAGTGCTAGAGAGTCTCACGAGCAGTACTTC.

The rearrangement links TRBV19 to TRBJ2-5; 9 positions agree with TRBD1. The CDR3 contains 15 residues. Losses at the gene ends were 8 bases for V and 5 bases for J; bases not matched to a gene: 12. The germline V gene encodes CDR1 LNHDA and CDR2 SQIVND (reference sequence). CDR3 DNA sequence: TGTGCCAGTGCGCCGGGACAGGGACTTGGGGAGACCCAGTACTTC. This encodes CASAPGQGLGETQYF.

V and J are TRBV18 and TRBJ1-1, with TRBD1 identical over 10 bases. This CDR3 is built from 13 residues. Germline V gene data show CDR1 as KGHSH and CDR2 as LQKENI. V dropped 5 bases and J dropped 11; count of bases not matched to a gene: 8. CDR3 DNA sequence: TGTGCCAGCTCAATCCCGACAGGGGGCCTCGCTTTCTTT. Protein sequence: CASSIPTGGLAFF.

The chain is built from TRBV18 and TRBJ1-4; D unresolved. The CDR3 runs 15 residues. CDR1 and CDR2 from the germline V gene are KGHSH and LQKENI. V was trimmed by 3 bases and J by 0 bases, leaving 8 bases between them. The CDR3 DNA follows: TGTGCCAGCTCACCTACAGCAACAACTAATGAAAAACTGTTTTTT. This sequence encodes CASSPTATTNEKLFF.

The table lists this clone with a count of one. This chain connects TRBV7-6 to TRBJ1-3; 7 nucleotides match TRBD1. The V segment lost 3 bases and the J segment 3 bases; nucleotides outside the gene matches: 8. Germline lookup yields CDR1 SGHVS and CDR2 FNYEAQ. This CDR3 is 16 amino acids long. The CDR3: CASSLSRQGHGNTIYF. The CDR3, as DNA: TGTGCCAGCAGCTTGTCCCGACAGGGACATGGAAACACCATATATTTT.

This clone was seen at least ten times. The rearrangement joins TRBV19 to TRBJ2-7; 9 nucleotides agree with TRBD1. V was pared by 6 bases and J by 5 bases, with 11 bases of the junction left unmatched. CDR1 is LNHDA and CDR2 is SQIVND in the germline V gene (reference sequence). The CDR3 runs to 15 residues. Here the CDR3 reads CASRITGTGQDEQYF. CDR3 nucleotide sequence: TGTGCCAGTAGGATTACCGGGACAGGGCAAGACGAGCAGTACTTC.

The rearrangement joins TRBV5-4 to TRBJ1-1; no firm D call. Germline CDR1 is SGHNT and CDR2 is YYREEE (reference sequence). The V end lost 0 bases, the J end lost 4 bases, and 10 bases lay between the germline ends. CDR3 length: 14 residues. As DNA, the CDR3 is TGTGCCAGCAGCTTGGTCGGGGTGGTCACTGAAGCTTTCTTT. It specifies CASSLVGVVTEAFF.

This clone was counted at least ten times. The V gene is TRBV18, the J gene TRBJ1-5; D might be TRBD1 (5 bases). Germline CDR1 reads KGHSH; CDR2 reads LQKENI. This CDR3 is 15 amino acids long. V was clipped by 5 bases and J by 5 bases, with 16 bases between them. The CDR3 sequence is CASSSVGGGDQPQHF. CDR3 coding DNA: TGTGCCAGCTCATCCGTTGGGGGAGGGGATCAGCCCCAGCATTTT. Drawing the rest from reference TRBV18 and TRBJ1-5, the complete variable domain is NAGVMQNPRHLVRRRGQEARLRCSPMKGHSHVYWYRQLPEEGLKFMVYLQKENIIDESGMPKERFSAEFPKEGPSILRIQQVVRGDSAAYFCASSSVGGGDQPQHFGDGTRLSIL.

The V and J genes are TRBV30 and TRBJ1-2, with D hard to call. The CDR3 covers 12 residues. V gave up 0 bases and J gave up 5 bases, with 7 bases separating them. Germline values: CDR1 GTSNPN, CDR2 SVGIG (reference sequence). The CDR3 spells CAWSVSFYGYTF. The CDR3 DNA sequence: TGTGCCTGGAGTGTATCATTTTATGGCTACACCTTC.

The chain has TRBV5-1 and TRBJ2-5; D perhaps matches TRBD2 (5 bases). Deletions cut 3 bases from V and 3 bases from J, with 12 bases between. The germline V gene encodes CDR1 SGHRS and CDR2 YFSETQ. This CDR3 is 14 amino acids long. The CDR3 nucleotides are TGCGCCAGCAGCTGGGCGCCCGGGGAAGAGACCCAGTACTTC. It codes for CASSWAPGEETQYF.

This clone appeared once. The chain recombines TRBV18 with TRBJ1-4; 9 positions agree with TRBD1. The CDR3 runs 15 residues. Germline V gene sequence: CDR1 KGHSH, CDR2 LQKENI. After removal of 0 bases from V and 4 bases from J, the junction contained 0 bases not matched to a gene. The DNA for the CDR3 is TGTGCCAGCTCACCACCGGGACAGGGTAATGAAAAACTGTTTTTT. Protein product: CASSPPGQGNEKLFF.

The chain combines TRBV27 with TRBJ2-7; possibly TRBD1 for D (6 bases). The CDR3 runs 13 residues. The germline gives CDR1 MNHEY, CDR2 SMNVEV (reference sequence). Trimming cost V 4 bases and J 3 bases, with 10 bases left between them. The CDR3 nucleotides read TGTGCCAGCAGTTCCGGACAGTTCTACGAGCAGTACTTC. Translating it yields CASSSGQFYEQYF.

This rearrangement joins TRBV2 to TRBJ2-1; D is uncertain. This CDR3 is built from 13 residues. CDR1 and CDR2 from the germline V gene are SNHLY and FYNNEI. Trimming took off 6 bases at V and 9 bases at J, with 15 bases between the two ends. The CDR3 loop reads CASRTESFAEQFF. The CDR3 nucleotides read TGTGCCAGCAGGACGGAGAGTTTCGCTGAGCAGTTCTTC.

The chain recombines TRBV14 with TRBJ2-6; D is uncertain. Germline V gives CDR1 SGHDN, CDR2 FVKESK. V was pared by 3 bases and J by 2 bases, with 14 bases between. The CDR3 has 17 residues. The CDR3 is CASSHRVQAAGANVLTF. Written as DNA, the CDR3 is TGTGCCAGCAGCCATCGTGTTCAAGCCGCTGGGGCCAACGTCCTGACTTTC.

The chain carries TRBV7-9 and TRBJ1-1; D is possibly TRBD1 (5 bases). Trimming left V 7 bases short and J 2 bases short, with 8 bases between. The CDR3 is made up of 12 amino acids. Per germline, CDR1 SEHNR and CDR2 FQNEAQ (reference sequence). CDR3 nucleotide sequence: TGTGCCAGCACCGACAGAAACACTGAAGCTTTCTTT. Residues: CASTDRNTEAFF.

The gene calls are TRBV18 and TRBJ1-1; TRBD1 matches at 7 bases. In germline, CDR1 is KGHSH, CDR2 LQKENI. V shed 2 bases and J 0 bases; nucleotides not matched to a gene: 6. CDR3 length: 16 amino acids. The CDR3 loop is CASSPSYDRVNTEAFF. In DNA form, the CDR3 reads TGTGCCAGCTCACCATCCTATGACAGGGTGAACACTGAAGCTTTCTTT.

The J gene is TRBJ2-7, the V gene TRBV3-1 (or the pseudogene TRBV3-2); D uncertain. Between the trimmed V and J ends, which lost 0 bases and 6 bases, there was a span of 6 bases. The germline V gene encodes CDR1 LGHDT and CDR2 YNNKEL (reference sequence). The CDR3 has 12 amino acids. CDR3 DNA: TGTGCCAGCAGCCAAGATCGGTTCGAGCAGTACTTC. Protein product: CASSQDRFEQYF.

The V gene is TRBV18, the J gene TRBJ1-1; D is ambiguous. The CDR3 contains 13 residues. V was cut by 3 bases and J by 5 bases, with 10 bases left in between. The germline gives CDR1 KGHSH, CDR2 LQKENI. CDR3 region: CASSPNLNTEAFF. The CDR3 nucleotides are TGTGCCAGCTCACCCAACCTAAATACTGAAGCTTTCTTT. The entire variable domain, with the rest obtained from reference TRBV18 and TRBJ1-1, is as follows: NAGVMQNPRHLVRRRGQEARLRCSPMKGHSHVYWYRQLPEEGLKFMVYLQKENIIDESGMPKERFSAEFPKEGPSILRIQQVVRGDSAAYFCASSPNLNTEAFFGQGTRLTVV.

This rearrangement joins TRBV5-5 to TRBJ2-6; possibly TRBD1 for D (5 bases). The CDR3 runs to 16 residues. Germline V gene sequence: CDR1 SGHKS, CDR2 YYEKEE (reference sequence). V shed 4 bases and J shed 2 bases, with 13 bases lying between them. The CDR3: CASSPGADAGANVLTF. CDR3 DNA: TGTGCCAGCAGCCCTGGGGCAGACGCTGGGGCCAACGTCCTGACTTTC.

The CDR3 reads CASSPRQRNTGELFF. CDR3 DNA: TGTGCCAGCAGCCCTAGACAGCGGAACACCGGGGAGCTGTTTTTT. The V gene is TRBV11-2, the J gene TRBJ2-2, with D possibly matching TRBD1 (5 bases). Germline values: CDR1 SGHAT, CDR2 FQNNGV. V lost 5 bases to trimming and J lost 1 base, with 11 bases between them. The CDR3 sequence is 15 residues long.

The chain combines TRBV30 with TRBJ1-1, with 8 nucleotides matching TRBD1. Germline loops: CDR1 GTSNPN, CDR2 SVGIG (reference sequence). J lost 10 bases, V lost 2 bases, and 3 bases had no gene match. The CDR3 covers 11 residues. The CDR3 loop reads CAWSITGGAFF. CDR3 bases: TGTGCCTGGAGTATAACAGGGGGAGCTTTCTTT.

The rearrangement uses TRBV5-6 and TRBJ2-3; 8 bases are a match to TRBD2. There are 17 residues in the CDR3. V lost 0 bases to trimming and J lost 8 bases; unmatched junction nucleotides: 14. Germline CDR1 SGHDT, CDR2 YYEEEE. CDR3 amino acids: CASSLELWGAGGVTQYF. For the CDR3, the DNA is TGTGCCAGCAGCTTGGAGTTGTGGGGGGCGGGAGGCGTTACGCAGTATTTT.

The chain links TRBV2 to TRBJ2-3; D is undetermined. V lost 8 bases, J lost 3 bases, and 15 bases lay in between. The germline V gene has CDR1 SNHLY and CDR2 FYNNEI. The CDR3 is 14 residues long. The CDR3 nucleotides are TGTGCCAGCCTTTCGCGCGTACTAACAGATACGCAGTATTTT. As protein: CASLSRVLTDTQYF.

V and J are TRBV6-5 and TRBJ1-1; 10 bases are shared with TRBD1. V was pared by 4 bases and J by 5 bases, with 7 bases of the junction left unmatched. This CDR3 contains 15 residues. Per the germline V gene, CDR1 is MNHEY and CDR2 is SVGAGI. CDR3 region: CASSSGDRGLTEAFF. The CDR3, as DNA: TGTGCCAGCAGTTCCGGAGACAGGGGGCTAACTGAAGCTTTCTTT.

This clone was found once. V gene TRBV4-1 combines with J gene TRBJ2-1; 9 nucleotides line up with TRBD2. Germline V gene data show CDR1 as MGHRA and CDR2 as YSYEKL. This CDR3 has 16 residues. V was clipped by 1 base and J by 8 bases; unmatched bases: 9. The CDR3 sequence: CASSQVFRGRAHEQFF. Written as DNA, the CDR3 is TGCGCCAGCAGCCAAGTTTTTCGCGGGAGGGCCCATGAGCAGTTCTTC.

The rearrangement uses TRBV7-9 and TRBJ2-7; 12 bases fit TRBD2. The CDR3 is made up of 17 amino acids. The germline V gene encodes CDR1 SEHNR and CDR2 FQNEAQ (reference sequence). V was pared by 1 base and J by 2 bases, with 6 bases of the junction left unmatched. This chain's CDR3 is CASSLGWTSGTPYEQYF. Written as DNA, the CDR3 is TGTGCCAGCAGCTTAGGGTGGACTAGCGGGACCCCCTACGAGCAGTACTTC.

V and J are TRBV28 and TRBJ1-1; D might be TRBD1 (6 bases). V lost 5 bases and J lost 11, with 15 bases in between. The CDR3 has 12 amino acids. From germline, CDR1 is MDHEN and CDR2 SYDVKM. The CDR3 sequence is CASSILQGAAFF. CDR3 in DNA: TGTGCCAGCAGTATCCTACAGGGAGCTGCTTTCTTT.

The CDR3 region is CASTWGQEAFF. CDR3 DNA: TGTGCCAGTACCTGGGGGCAGGAAGCTTTCTTT. The V gene is TRBV19, the J gene TRBJ1-1; maybe TRBD1 (6 bases). The CDR3 is 11 residues long. Between the trimmed V and J ends, which lost 7 bases and 8 bases, there was a span of 11 bases. Germline CDR1 reads LNHDA; CDR2 reads SQIVND (reference sequence).

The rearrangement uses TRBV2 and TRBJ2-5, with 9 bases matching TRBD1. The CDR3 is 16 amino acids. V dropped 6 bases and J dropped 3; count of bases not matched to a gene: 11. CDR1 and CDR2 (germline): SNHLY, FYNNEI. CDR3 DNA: TGTGCCAGCAGGATCGCCGGGACAGGGAGAGAAGAGACCCAGTACTTC. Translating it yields CASRIAGTGREETQYF.